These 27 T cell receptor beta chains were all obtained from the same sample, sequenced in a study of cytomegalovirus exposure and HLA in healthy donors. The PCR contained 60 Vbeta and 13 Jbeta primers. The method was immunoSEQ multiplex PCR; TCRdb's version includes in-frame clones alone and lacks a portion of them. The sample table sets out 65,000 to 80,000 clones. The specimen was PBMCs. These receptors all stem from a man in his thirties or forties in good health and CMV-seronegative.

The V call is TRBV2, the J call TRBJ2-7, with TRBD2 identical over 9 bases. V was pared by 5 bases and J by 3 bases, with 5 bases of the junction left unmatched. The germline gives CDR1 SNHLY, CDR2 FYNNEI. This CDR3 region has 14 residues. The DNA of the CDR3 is TGTGCCAGCAGTTCCGGGACTAGCCTCTACGAGCAGTACTTC. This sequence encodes CASSSGTSLYEQYF.

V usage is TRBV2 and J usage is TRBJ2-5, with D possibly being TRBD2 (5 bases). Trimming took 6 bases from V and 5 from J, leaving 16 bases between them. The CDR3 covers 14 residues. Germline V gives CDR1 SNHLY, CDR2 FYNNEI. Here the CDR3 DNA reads TGTGCCAGCAGCGGAGGATGGAGTAGGGAGACCCAGTACTTC. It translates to CASSGGWSRETQYF.

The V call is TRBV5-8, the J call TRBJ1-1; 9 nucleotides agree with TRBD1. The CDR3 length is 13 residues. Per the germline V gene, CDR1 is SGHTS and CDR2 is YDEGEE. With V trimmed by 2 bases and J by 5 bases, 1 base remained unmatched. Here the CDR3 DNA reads TGTGCCAGCAGCTTCGACAGGGGGACTGAAGCTTTCTTT. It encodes CASSFDRGTEAFF.

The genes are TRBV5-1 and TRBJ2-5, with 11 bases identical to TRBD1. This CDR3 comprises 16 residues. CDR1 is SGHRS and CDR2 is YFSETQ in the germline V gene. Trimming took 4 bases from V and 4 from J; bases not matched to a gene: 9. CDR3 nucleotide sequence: TGCGCCAGCAGCAAGGGGACAGGGGGATATGGAGAGACCCAGTACTTC. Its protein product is CASSKGTGGYGETQYF.

CDR3 sequence reads: CASSYSMTSGRYEQYF. The CDR3 DNA sequence: TGTGCCAGCAGTTACTCGATGACTAGCGGGAGGTACGAGCAGTACTTC. The gene calls are TRBV6-5 and TRBJ2-7; 13 positions agree with TRBD2. Germline CDR1 is MNHEY and CDR2 is SVGAGI. The CDR3 loop spans 16 amino acids. The V gene end was trimmed by 0 bases and the J gene end by 4 bases; junction bases not matched to a gene: 3.

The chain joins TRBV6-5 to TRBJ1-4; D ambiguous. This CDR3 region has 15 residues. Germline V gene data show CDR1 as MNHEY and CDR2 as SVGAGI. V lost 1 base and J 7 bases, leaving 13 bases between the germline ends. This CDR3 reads CASSYYGSGIEKLFF. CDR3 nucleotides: TGTGCCAGCAGTTACTACGGGTCCGGTATTGAAAAACTGTTTTTT.

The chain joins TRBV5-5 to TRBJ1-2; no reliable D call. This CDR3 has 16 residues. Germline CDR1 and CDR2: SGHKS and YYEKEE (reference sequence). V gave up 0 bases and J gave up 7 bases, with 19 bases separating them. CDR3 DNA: TGTGCCAGCAGCTTGGTAGATGGAGGGAAAAGTTCTGGCTACACCTTC. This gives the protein CASSLVDGGKSSGYTF.

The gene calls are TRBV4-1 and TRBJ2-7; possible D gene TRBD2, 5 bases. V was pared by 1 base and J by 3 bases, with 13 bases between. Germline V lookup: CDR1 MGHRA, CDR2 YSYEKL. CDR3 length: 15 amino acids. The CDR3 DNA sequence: TGCGCCAGCAGCCAAGTAGGAGGTTTGGGCTACGAGCAGTACTTC. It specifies CASSQVGGLGYEQYF.

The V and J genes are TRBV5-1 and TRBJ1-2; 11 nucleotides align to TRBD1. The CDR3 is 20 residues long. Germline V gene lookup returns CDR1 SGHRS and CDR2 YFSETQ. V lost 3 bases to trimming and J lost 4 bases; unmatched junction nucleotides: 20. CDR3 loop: CASSSQPPTDRGQLSYGYTF. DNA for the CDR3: TGCGCCAGCAGCTCACAGCCACCCACGGACAGGGGGCAATTAAGCTATGGCTACACCTTC.

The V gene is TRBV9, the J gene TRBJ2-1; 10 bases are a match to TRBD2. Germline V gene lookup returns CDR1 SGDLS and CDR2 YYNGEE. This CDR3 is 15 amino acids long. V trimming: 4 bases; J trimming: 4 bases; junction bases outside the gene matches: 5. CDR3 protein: CASSLASGGYNEQFF. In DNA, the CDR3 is TGTGCCAGCAGCCTAGCTAGCGGGGGATACAATGAGCAGTTCTTC.

For the CDR3, the DNA is TGCGCCAGCAGCTTGGGGACCCCTCCGGGACTAGTCTACAATGAGCAGTTCTTC. The encoded protein is CASSLGTPPGLVYNEQFF. This sequence joins TRBV5-1 and TRBJ2-1, with 8 bases fitting TRBD2. Germline V gene lookup returns CDR1 SGHRS and CDR2 YFSETQ. CDR3 length equals 18 residues. V was pared by 0 bases and J by 3 bases, with 11 bases of the junction left unmatched.

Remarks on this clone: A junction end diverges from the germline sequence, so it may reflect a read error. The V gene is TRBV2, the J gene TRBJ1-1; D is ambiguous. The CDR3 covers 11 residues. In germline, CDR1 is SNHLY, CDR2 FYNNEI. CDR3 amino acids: CASQRTVEDFF. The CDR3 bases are TGTGCCAGCCAAAGAACGGTTGAAGATTTCTTT.

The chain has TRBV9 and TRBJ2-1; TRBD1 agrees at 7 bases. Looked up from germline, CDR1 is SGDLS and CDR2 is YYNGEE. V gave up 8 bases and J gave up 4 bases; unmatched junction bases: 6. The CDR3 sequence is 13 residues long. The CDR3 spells CASAGTAYNEQFF. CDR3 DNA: TGTGCCAGTGCCGGGACAGCTTACAATGAGCAGTTCTTC.

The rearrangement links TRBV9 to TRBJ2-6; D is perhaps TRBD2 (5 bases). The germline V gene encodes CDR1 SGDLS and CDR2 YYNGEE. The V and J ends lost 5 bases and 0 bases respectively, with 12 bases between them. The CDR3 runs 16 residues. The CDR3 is CASRRGFSSGANVLTF. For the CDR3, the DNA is TGTGCCAGCAGGAGAGGGTTCAGCTCTGGGGCCAACGTCCTGACTTTC.

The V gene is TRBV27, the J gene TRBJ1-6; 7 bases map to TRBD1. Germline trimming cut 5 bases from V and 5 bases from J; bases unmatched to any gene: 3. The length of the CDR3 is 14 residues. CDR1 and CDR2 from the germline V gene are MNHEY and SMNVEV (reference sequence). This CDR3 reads CASSNRGNNSPLHF. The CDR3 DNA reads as TGTGCCAGCAGTAACAGGGGAAATAATTCACCCCTCCACTTT.

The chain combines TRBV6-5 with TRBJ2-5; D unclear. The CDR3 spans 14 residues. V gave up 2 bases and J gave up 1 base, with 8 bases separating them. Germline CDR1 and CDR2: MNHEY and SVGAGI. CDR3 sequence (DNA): TGTGCCAGCAGTTACGAGGCCCCCCAAGAGACCCAGTACTTC. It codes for CASSYEAPQETQYF.

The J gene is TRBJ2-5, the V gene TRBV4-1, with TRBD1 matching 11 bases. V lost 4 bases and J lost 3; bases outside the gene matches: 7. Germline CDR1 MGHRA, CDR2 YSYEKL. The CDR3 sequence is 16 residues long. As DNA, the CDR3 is TGCGCCAGCAGCCCGGGGGACAGGGGGTACGAAGAGACCCAGTACTTC. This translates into CASSPGDRGYEETQYF.

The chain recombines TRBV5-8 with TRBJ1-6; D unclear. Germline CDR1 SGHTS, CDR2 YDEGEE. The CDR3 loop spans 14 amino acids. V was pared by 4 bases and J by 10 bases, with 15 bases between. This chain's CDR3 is CASSQTPTGSPLHF. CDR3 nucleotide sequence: TGTGCCAGCAGCCAGACCCCGACGGGGTCACCCCTCCACTTT.

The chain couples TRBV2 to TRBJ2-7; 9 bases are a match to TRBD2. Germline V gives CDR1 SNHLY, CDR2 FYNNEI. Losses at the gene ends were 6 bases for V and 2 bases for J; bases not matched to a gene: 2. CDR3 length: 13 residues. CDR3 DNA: TGTGCCAGCAGGCTAGCGGGGACCTACGAGCAGTACTTC. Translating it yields CASRLAGTYEQYF.

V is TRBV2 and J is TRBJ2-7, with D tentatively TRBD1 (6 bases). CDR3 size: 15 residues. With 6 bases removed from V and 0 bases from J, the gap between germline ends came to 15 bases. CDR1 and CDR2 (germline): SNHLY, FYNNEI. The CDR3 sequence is CASSQSGTLSYEQYF. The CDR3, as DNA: TGTGCCAGCAGCCAATCCGGGACACTCTCCTACGAGCAGTACTTC.

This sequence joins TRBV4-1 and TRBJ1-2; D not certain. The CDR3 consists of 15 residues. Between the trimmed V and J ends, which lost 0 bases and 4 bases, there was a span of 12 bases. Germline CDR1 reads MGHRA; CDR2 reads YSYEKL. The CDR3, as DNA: TGCGCCAGCAGCCAAGACCCTCACCACACCTATGGCTACACCTTC. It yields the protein CASSQDPHHTYGYTF.

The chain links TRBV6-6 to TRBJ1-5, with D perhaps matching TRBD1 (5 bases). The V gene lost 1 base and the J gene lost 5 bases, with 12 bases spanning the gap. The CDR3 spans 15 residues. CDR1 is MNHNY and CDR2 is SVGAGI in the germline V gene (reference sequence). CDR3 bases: TGTGCCAGCAGTTACTTCAGGGTTCTCGATCAGCCCCAGCATTTT. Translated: CASSYFRVLDQPQHF.

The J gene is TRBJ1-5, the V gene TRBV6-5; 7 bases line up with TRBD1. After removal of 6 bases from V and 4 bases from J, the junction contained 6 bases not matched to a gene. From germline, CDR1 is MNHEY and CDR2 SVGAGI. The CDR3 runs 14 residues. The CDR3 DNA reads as TGTGCCAGCAGCCGCGGACAGGTTAATCAGCCCCAGCATTTT. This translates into CASSRGQVNQPQHF.

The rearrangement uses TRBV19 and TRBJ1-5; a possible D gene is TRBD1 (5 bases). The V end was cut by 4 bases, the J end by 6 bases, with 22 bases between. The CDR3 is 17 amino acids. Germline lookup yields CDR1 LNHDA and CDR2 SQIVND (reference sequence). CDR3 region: CASSNRGTKVLSQPQHF. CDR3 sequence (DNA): TGTGCCAGTAGTAACCGGGGGACGAAGGTATTGAGTCAGCCCCAGCATTTT.

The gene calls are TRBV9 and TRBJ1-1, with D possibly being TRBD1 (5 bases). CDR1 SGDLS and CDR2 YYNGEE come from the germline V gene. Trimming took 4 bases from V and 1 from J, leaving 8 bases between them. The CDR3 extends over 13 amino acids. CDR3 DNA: TGTGCCAGCAGCCCCGGGGGGAACACTGAAGCTTTCTTT. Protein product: CASSPGGNTEAFF. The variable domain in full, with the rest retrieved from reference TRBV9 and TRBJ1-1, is DSGVTQTPKHLITATGQRVTLRCSPRSGDLSVYWYQQSLDQGLQFLIQYYNGEERAKGNILERFSAQQFPDLHSELNLSSLELGDSALYFCASSPGGNTEAFFGQGTRLTVV.

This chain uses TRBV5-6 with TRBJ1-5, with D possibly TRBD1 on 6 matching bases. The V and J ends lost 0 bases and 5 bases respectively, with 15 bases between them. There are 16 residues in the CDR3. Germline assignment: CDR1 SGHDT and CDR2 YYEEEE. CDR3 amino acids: CASSLASWGLDQPQHF. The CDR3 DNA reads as TGTGCCAGCAGCTTGGCCAGCTGGGGGCTTGATCAGCCCCAGCATTTT.

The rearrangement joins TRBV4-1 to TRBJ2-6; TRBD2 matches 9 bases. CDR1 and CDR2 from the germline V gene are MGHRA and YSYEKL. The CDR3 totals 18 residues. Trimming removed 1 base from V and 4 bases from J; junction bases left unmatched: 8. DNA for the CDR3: TGCGCCAGCAGCCAAGGCCCGGGACTAGCATCAGGGGCCAACGTCCTGACTTTC. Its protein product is CASSQGPGLASGANVLTF.